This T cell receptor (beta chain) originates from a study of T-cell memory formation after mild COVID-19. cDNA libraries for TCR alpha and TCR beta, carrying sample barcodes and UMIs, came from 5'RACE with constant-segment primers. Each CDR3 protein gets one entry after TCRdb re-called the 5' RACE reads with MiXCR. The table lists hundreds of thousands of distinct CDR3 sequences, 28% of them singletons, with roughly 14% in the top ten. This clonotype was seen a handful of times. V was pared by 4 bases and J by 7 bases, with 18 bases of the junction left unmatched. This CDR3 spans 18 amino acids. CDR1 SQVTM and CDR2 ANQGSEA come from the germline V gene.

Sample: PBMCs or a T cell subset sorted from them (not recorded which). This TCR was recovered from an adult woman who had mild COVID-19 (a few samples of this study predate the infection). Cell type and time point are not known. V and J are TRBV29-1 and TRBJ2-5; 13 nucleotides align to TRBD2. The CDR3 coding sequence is TGCAGCGTTGGGGGGGACCTAACGCGGACTAGCGGGAGCGGGACCCAGTACTTC. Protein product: CSVGGDLTRTSGSGTQYF.